Below, one TCR beta chain is given with its context. Its antigen is not known. Germline V gene lookup returns CDR1 SGHNT and CDR2 YYREEE (reference sequence). The V end lost 3 bases, the J end lost 5 bases, and 15 bases lay between the germline ends. The CDR3 runs to 14 residues. This specimen belongs to a study of brain T cells in children with intractable seizures. Profiled with immunoSEQ multiplex PCR; TCRdb holds only in-frame clones, not every one. This repertoire shows 340,000 or so clones, 85% to 95% found once; its top ten account for 5.7%. Specified time point: blood from clinic visit 5 months post-surgery; TSC patient then seizure free. Sequencing was limited to surgery cases with top T cell transcript signatures in brain tissue. Study-level points and caveats: Pre-surgery blood may have been undersampled, hiding some clones.

Sequences were derived from peripheral blood, sampled approximately 5 months after surgery. The clonotype originates from a boy under two years old with tuberous sclerosis and intractable seizures. This chain connects TRBV5-4 to TRBJ2-7; D may correspond to TRBD1 or TRBD2 (5 bases each). CDR3 protein: CASSSDSWGNEQYF. The CDR3 DNA follows: TGTGCCAGCAGCTCAGACAGTTGGGGGAACGAGCAGTACTTC.